The rows below give T cell receptor beta chains drawn from one sample of a study of OX40 agonist ivuxolimab in advanced cancers. Sequencing was performed with immunoSEQ multiplex PCR; in TCRdb, only in-frame clones are kept and a portion is missing. The top ten hold 0.76% of the sample, which has 65,000 to 95,000 clones, about 83% seen once. The sequencing here drew on CD4+ or CD8+ T cells sorted from blood, taken in a trial of the OX40 agonist ivuxolimab. These receptors were obtained from an adult with an advanced solid tumor such as melanoma, head and neck, liver or kidney cancer. Each CDR3 is given with its conserved first and last residue. The D gene is left open where the match is weak. Not every row has a clone size; where given, it reads once, few, many or a size class.

clone size	J gene	D gene	V gene	CDR3 protein	CDR3 DNA
NA	TRBJ1-1	TRBD1	TRBV6-5	CASSAPGQSNTEAFF	TGTGCCAGCAGTGCTCCGGGACAGTCGAACACTGAAGCTTTCTTT
NA	TRBJ2-5	NA	TRBV30	CAWSVQVGIQETQYF	TGTGCCTGGAGTGTACAGGTTGGGATCCAAGAGACCCAGTACTTC
NA	TRBJ2-5	TRBD2	TRBV11-3	CASTGGGLGAATQYF	TGTGCCAGCACCGGGGGGGGACTCGGCGCCGCGACCCAGTACTTC
NA	TRBJ1-1	NA	TRBV2	CASRRTENTEAFF	TGTGCCAGCAGGCGGACGGAGAACACTGAAGCTTTCTTT
once	TRBJ2-7	TRBD2	TRBV5-4	CASSLGSVAGGLLYEQYF	TGTGCCAGCAGCTTGGGGTCGGTAGCGGGAGGGTTACTCTACGAGCAGTACTTC
NA	TRBJ2-7	NA	TRBV18	CASSIASEYEQYF	TGTGCCAGCTCAATTGCTAGCGAATACGAGCAGTACTTC
NA	TRBJ2-7	NA	TRBV5-1	CASSALLKRPYEQYF	TGCGCCAGCAGCGCCCTTTTGAAGCGTCCCTACGAGCAGTACTTC
NA	TRBJ1-1	TRBD1	TRBV19	CASRPEGGTGSRSEAFF	TGTGCCAGTAGACCAGAGGGCGGGACAGGGAGTCGGTCTGAAGCTTTCTTT
once	TRBJ2-6	TRBD1	TRBV6-5	CASSYSDRVPNVLTF	TGTGCCAGCAGTTACTCGGACAGGGTCCCCAACGTCCTGACTTTC
NA	TRBJ1-6	TRBD1	TRBV7-2	CASSFRTGASRDSPLHF	TGTGCCAGCAGCTTCCGGACAGGGGCAAGCCGAGATTCACCCCTCCACTTT
NA	TRBJ2-7	NA	TRBV6-1	CASRSAGGGREQYF	TGTGCCAGCAGGAGTGCCGGGGGAGGTCGCGAGCAGTACTTC
NA	TRBJ1-3	NA	TRBV5-5	CASSFTGAGGNTIYF	TGTGCCAGCAGCTTTACAGGCGCAGGAGGAAACACCATATATTTT
NA	TRBJ1-4	TRBD1	TRBV4-2	CASSQAGTGDEKLFF	TGTGCCAGCAGCCAAGCCGGGACAGGGGATGAAAAACTGTTTTTT
NA	TRBJ1-1	NA	TRBV10-3	CAISESSEAFF	TGTGCCATCAGTGAGTCGTCTGAAGCTTTCTTT
NA	TRBJ2-6	NA	TRBV7-3	CASSLMGTMSSGANVLTF	TGTGCCAGCAGCTTAATGGGGACAATGAGCTCTGGGGCCAACGTCCTGACTTTC
NA	TRBJ2-2	NA	TRBV30	CARRNRGSSTGELFF	TGTGCCCGCCGCAACCGGGGCTCCAGCACCGGGGAGCTGTTTTTT
NA	TRBJ2-2	NA	TRBV9	CASSVASQQNTGELFF	TGTGCCAGCAGCGTAGCGTCCCAACAGAACACCGGGGAGCTGTTTTTT
NA	TRBJ2-7	NA	TRBV6-5	CASSGGSLGSYEQYF	TGTGCCAGCAGTGGTGGGTCACTAGGTTCCTACGAGCAGTACTTC
NA	TRBJ2-1	NA	TRBV7-9	CASSLGQVSYNEQFF	TGTGCCAGCAGCTTAGGACAGGTTTCCTACAATGAGCAGTTCTTC
NA	TRBJ1-5	TRBD1	TRBV2	CASSESTGGQPQHF	TGTGCCAGCAGTGAGTCCACAGGGGGTCAGCCCCAGCATTTT
NA	TRBJ1-2	NA	TRBV6-5	CASSYSGQGTYGYTF	TGTGCCAGCAGTTACTCCGGGCAGGGAACCTATGGCTACACCTTC
NA	TRBJ1-5	TRBD1	TRBV28	CASRRDRGHQPQHF	TGTGCCAGCAGGAGGGACAGGGGGCATCAGCCCCAGCATTTT
few	TRBJ2-7	TRBD1	TRBV5-6	CASSSVGTVAVAPYF	TGTGCCAGCAGCTCTGTTGGGACAGTGGCGGTAGCGCCCTACTTC
NA	TRBJ1-5	NA	TRBV12-5	CASGLSRGAGEPQHF	TGTGCTAGTGGTTTGTCCCGGGGCGCGGGGGAGCCCCAGCATTTT
NA	TRBJ2-1	TRBD1	TRBV5-1	CASSEGQEYDEQFF	TGCGCCAGCAGCGAGGGACAGGAGTACGATGAGCAGTTCTTC
few	TRBJ1-4	NA	TRBV7-9	CASSRNVIRIGEKLFF	TGTGCCAGCAGCCGAAATGTGATAAGGATTGGCGAAAAACTGTTTTTT
NA	TRBJ1-2	NA	TRBV6-5	CASSYSLGPNYGYTF	TGTGCCAGCAGTTACTCGCTCGGACCTAACTATGGCTACACCTTC
NA	TRBJ1-4	NA	TRBV19	CASSMGELGNEKLFF	TGTGCCAGTAGTATGGGGGAGTTGGGTAATGAAAAACTGTTTTTT
NA	TRBJ1-2	NA	TRBV6-5	CASSFLGGSYGYTF	TGTGCCAGCAGTTTCTTAGGGGGGTCCTATGGCTACACCTTC
NA	TRBJ1-4	NA	TRBV5-6	CASSARPNPNEKLFF	TGTGCCAGCAGCGCGAGGCCGAACCCTAATGAAAAACTGTTTTTT
NA	TRBJ1-3	NA	TRBV7-6	CASSLALTGQNSGNTIYF	TGTGCCAGCAGCTTAGCGCTTACAGGGCAGAACTCTGGAAACACCATATATTTT
NA	TRBJ1-6	TRBD1	TRBV6-5	CASSYSRTGDSPLHF	TGTGCCAGCAGTTACTCGAGAACAGGGGATTCACCCCTCCACTTT
NA	TRBJ2-7	NA	TRBV5-1	CASSFYGTSPEYF	TGCGCCAGCAGCTTCTATGGGACTTCTCCTGAGTACTTC
NA	TRBJ1-5	TRBD1	TRBV6-1	CASSVGTGGEGQPQHF	TGTGCCAGCAGTGTAGGGACAGGGGGCGAAGGTCAGCCCCAGCATTTT
NA	TRBJ1-1	NA	TRBV2	CASSPQNIYEAFF	TGTGCCAGCAGCCCCCAGAACATTTATGAAGCTTTCTTT
NA	TRBJ1-1	NA	TRBV28	CASSWGTTTEAFF	TGTGCCAGCAGTTGGGGAACGACGACTGAAGCTTTCTTT
once	TRBJ2-5	NA	TRBV10-3	CAIAESQETQYF	TGTGCCATCGCTGAGTCGCAAGAGACCCAGTACTTC
NA	TRBJ2-3	NA	TRBV10-1	CASSGGEQNTDTQYF	TGCGCCAGCAGTGGGGGGGAGCAGAACACAGATACGCAGTATTTT
NA	TRBJ1-2	TRBD1	TRBV28	CASSPRQGKDYGYTF	TGTGCCAGCAGTCCCAGACAGGGCAAAGACTATGGCTACACCTTC
once	TRBJ2-7	NA	TRBV5-3	CASSLGGATYEQYF	TGTGCCAGCAGCTTGGGCGGGGCCACCTACGAGCAGTACTTC
NA	TRBJ1-5	TRBD1	TRBV9	CASSATGAFGPQHF	TGTGCCAGCAGCGCGACAGGGGCCTTTGGGCCCCAGCATTTT
few	TRBJ2-2	NA	TRBV28	CAIGPTGELFF	TGTGCCATTGGGCCGACCGGGGAGCTGTTTTTT
NA	TRBJ1-6	TRBD1	TRBV7-8	CASSSMGQGAISPLHF	TGTGCCAGCAGCTCAATGGGACAGGGGGCTATTTCACCCCTCCACTTT
NA	TRBJ2-1	TRBD2	TRBV5-1	CASSQMPGTRGSEFF	TGCGCCAGCAGCCAAATGCCCGGGACTAGGGGTTCGGAGTTCTTC
once	TRBJ1-1	NA	TRBV11-3	CASSLPQLRSLQGGDPEAFF	TGTGCCAGCAGCTTACCTCAGCTTAGATCGTTACAGGGAGGGGATCCTGAAGCTTTCTTT
NA	TRBJ2-5	TRBD2	TRBV7-9	CASSLGLAQTQYF	TGTGCCAGCAGCCTAGGACTAGCCCAGACCCAGTACTTC
NA	TRBJ1-1	NA	TRBV7-9	CASSPKRGGLETEAFF	TGTGCCAGCAGCCCCAAGAGGGGCGGGTTGGAAACTGAAGCTTTCTTT
once	TRBJ1-2	NA	TRBV7-8	CASSLALGSRGGGGYTF	TGTGCCAGCAGCTTAGCCTTAGGGAGCCGTGGGGGCGGTGGCTACACCTTC
NA	TRBJ2-7	NA	TRBV28	CASRTGQAGGYEQYF	TGTGCCAGCAGGACCGGACAGGCCGGGGGCTACGAGCAGTACTTC
NA	TRBJ1-1	NA	TRBV27	CASSPGWGNPMNTEAFF	TGTGCCAGCAGTCCCGGTTGGGGGAATCCTATGAACACTGAAGCTTTCTTT
NA	TRBJ2-6	NA	TRBV10-1	CASEGGLPSGANVLTF	TGCGCCAGCGAGGGGGGCCTCCCCTCTGGGGCCAACGTCCTGACTTTC
NA	TRBJ2-2	NA	TRBV28	CASSSPGWNTGELFF	TGTGCCAGCAGTTCACCCGGGTGGAACACCGGGGAGCTGTTTTTT
NA	TRBJ1-2	NA	TRBV30	CAWSGQENYGYTF	TGTGCCTGGAGTGGACAGGAGAACTATGGCTACACCTTC
NA	TRBJ1-2	TRBD1	TRBV6-1	CATKRPGQTNYGYTF	TGTGCCACCAAAAGGCCGGGACAGACTAACTATGGCTACACCTTC
NA	TRBJ1-3	NA	TRBV11-2	CASSLSISSWAVGNTIYF	TGTGCCAGCAGCTTAAGTATTTCCTCCTGGGCAGTTGGAAACACCATATATTTT
NA	TRBJ2-3	NA	TRBV5-4	CASSLEGGTQYF	TGTGCCAGCAGCTTGGAAGGAGGTACGCAGTATTTT
NA	TRBJ1-1	NA	TRBV27	CASSAVDRRGTEAFF	TGTGCCAGCAGTGCCGTGGACCGGAGGGGCACTGAAGCTTTCTTT
NA	TRBJ2-3	TRBD1	TRBV28	CASNPPGQGDADTQYF	TGTGCCAGCAACCCGCCGGGACAGGGGGACGCAGATACGCAGTATTTT